The present T cell receptor beta chain was sequenced within a study of blood T cells in healthy people across ages. The CDR3 has 14 amino acids. Germline loops: CDR1 SGHTA, CDR2 FQGNSA. V dropped 5 bases and J dropped 0 bases, with 8 bases sitting between them. A second PCR of roughly 7 to 11 cycles used a sample-barcoded 5' primer and a J-beta primer mix. Via MiXCR, TCRdb re-called the 5' RACE reads, giving one row per CDR3 protein. Of approximately 800,000 distinct CDR3 sequences in the sample, roughly 40% were seen once. This clonotype was counted many times. The V and J genes are TRBV7-2 and TRBJ2-4, with no clear D. The receptor was derived from a man in his late teens or twenties in good health. The sample was blood. The CDR3 sequence: CASSPGVAKNIQYF. As DNA, the CDR3 is TGTGCCAGCAGCCCAGGAGTAGCCAAAAACATTCAGTACTTC. Based on the CDR3 plus reference TRBV7-2 and TRBJ2-4, the full variable domain is GAGVSQSPSNKVTEKGKDVELRCDPISGHTALYWYRQSLGQGLEFLIYFQGNSAPDKSGLPSDRFSAERTGGSVSTLTIQRTQQEDSAVYLCASSPGVAKNIQYFGAGTRLSVL.